Presented here are 23 T cell receptor beta chains from one specimen sequenced in a study of T cells in Graves' hyperthyroidism and ophthalmopathy. RNA transcripts served as the template for amplifying TCR beta CDR3 regions. An initial round of RT-PCR targeting the TCR CDR3 relied on the HTBI primer set. TCRdb passed the multiplex PCR reads through MiXCR, listing each CDR3 protein once. The sample has about 700,000 distinct CDR3 sequences, about 45% seen once. Input material: peripheral blood or thyroid tissue (not recorded which). All receptors come from an adult man with Graves' disease, either hyperthyroidism or ophthalmopathy (not recorded which).

The chain couples TRBV29-1 to TRBJ1-3; maybe TRBD1 (6 bases). Germline assignment: CDR1 SQVTM and CDR2 ANQGSEA. This CDR3 is built from 13 residues. Deletions cut 5 bases from V and 4 bases from J, with 12 bases between. The CDR3 sequence: CSVYGGLGNTIYF. The DNA for the CDR3 is TGCAGCGTTTACGGGGGCTTAGGAAACACCATATATTTT.

At least ten counts were recorded for this clonotype. V gene TRBV7-9 combines with J gene TRBJ2-7; D is uncertain. The CDR3 covers 16 residues. The germline V gene encodes CDR1 SEHNR and CDR2 FQNEAQ (reference sequence). V was trimmed by 2 bases and J by 0 bases, leaving 14 bases between them. CDR3 loop: CASSLIASGSSYEQYF. CDR3 in DNA: TGTGCCAGCAGCTTAATTGCTTCAGGTAGCTCCTACGAGCAGTACTTC.

This clonotype was seen a handful of times. The CDR3 DNA is TGCAGTGCTAGGTTGGCTAGCGGGAGGGAGGTGGAGACCCAGTACTTC. It yields the protein CSARLASGREVETQYF. J is TRBJ2-5 and V is TRBV20-1; 12 positions match TRBD2. The V segment lost 3 bases and the J segment 5 bases; nucleotides outside the gene matches: 10. Germline CDR1 reads DFQATT; CDR2 reads SNEGSKA (reference sequence). The CDR3 sequence is 16 residues long.

This clonotype was seen a single time. A read error may be the cause here, since a much bigger clone is one base away. The chain combines TRBV5-4 with TRBJ2-5; D might be TRBD2 (5 bases). The CDR3 runs to 13 residues. Between the trimmed V and J ends, which lost 4 bases and 5 bases, there was a span of 12 bases. Looked up from germline, CDR1 is SGHNT and CDR2 is YYREEE (reference sequence). The CDR3 sequence: CASSQRVVETQYF. The CDR3 region has the DNA TGTGCCAGCAGCCAGAGGGTAGTGGAGACCCAGTACTTC.

V gene TRBV11-1 combines with J gene TRBJ1-4; tentative D call: TRBD1 (5 bases). V was shortened by 0 bases and J by 5 bases, with 10 bases between the two germline ends. The length of the CDR3 is 15 residues. Looked up from germline, CDR1 is SGHAT and CDR2 is FQDESV (reference sequence). The CDR3 DNA reads as TGTGCCAGCAGCTTAGCGTGGGGGGACAATGAAAAACTGTTTTTT. It yields the protein CASSLAWGDNEKLFF.

The gene calls are TRBV25-1 and TRBJ2-3; 9 bases align to TRBD1. The CDR3 is 17 residues long. Per the germline V gene, CDR1 is MGHDK and CDR2 is SYGVNS. V dropped 8 bases and J dropped 3; count of bases not matched to a gene: 15. CDR3 protein: CASSPGTGSVGTDTQYF. As DNA, the CDR3 is TGTGCCAGCTCCCCGGGGACAGGGTCGGTGGGAACAGATACGCAGTATTTT.

A few counts support this clonotype. The chain has TRBV29-1 and TRBJ1-4; 9 nucleotides agree with TRBD1. The CDR3 is 13 amino acids. The germline gives CDR1 SQVTM, CDR2 ANQGSEA. J gave up 6 bases and V 7 bases, and 6 bases lay outside the gene matches. The CDR3 reads CSGLGQGYEKLFF. In nucleotides, the CDR3 is TGCAGCGGACTGGGACAGGGCTATGAAAAACTGTTTTTT.

The V and J genes are TRBV2 and TRBJ1-4; a possible D gene is TRBD1 (5 bases). CDR1 and CDR2 (germline): SNHLY, FYNNEI. The germline V and J ends were trimmed by 5 bases and 7 bases, with 11 bases remaining between them. The CDR3 is 13 amino acids. CDR3 sequence reads: CASSNGATEKLFF. CDR3 in DNA: TGTGCCAGCAGTAACGGGGCGACTGAAAAACTGTTTTTT.

This clonotype was seen ten or more times. V gene TRBV10-3 combines with J gene TRBJ1-2, with a weak D call TRBD1 (6 bases). Trimming removed 4 bases from V and 3 bases from J, with 15 bases in between. In germline, CDR1 is ENHRY, CDR2 SYGVKD. This CDR3 contains 15 residues. The CDR3 DNA sequence: TGTGCCATCAGTGCCTCGGGGGGCGCTGACTATGGCTACACCTTC. Amino acid sequence: CAISASGGADYGYTF.

There are a few counts of this clonotype. The J gene is TRBJ2-7, the V gene TRBV6-5, with 7 bases lining up with TRBD1. Germline loops: CDR1 MNHEY, CDR2 SVGAGI. Trimming took 5 bases from V and 3 from J; bases not matched to a gene: 10. There are 15 residues in the CDR3. In nucleotides, the CDR3 is TGTGCCAGCAGTACACTGACAGGGCAACGCTACGAGCAGTACTTC. Translating gives CASSTLTGQRYEQYF.

The genes are TRBV5-1 and TRBJ2-2; D is unresolved. The CDR3 contains 13 residues. Per germline, CDR1 SGHRS and CDR2 YFSETQ. Deletions cut 3 bases from V and 3 bases from J, with 6 bases between. The CDR3 is CASSSRYTGELFF. The CDR3 nucleotides read TGCGCCAGCAGCTCACGGTACACCGGGGAGCTGTTTTTT. Variable domain in full (rest from reference TRBV5-1 and TRBJ2-2): KAGVTQTPRYLIKTRGQQVTLSCSPISGHRSVSWYQQTPGQGLQFLFEYFSETQRNKGNFPGRFSGRQFSNSRSEMNVSTLELGDSALYLCASSSRYTGELFFGEGSRLTVL.

Ten or more counts support this clonotype. The J gene is TRBJ2-2, the V gene TRBV10-3; D gene unclear. In germline, CDR1 is ENHRY, CDR2 SYGVKD. The V end lost 5 bases, the J end lost 0 bases, and 7 bases lay between the germline ends. The CDR3 is 14 residues long. This chain's CDR3 is CAISYNTNTGELFF. The CDR3 DNA is TGTGCCATCAGTTACAATACGAACACCGGGGAGCTGTTTTTT.

The chain uses TRBV9 and TRBJ1-1; a weak D match, TRBD1 (6 bases). The germline V and J ends were trimmed by 4 bases and 10 bases, with 20 bases remaining between them. In germline, CDR1 is SGDLS, CDR2 YYNGEE. The CDR3 runs to 14 residues. CDR3 in amino acids: CASSPQDRFEGAFF. The CDR3 DNA is TGTGCCAGCAGCCCCCAGGACAGATTCGAGGGAGCTTTCTTT.

With respect to this clonotype: The junction does not match germline at one end; this may be a read error. This rearrangement joins TRBV9 to TRBJ1-1; TRBD1 might be the D (5 bases). The CDR3 spans 15 residues. Looked up from germline, CDR1 is SGDLS and CDR2 is YYNGEE. The CDR3 loop reads CASSPHGGVNAEAFF. The CDR3 coding sequence is TGTGCCAGCAGCCCCCACGGAGGGGTGAACGCTGAAGCTTTCTTT.

This clonotype was counted many times. CDR3 nucleotide sequence: TGCAGTGCTAGTGGCAGGGGTGATGGCTACACCTTC. It specifies CSASGRGDGYTF. The V gene is TRBV20-1, the J gene TRBJ1-2, with D possibly TRBD1 on 6 matching bases. The CDR3 spans 12 residues. Germline V lookup: CDR1 DFQATT, CDR2 SNEGSKA (reference sequence). Trimming removed 3 bases at V and 6 bases at J, with 11 bases between.

V and J are TRBV7-9 and TRBJ2-7; 8 bases agree with TRBD1. CDR3 length: 15 residues. J lost 2 bases, V lost 8 bases, and 11 bases had no gene match. From germline, CDR1 is SEHNR and CDR2 FQNEAQ (reference sequence). CDR3 in amino acids: CASRAETGVPYEQYF. CDR3 in DNA: TGTGCCAGCCGGGCCGAGACAGGGGTTCCCTACGAGCAGTACTTC.

Regarding this clonotype: A read error may be the cause here, since a much bigger clone is one base away. This chain connects TRBV24-1 to TRBJ2-2, with D perhaps TRBD1 or TRBD2 (7 bases each). Germline loops: CDR1 KGHDR, CDR2 SFDVKD. Trimming pared 6 bases from V and 6 bases from J, leaving 13 bases between. The CDR3 runs 14 residues. CDR3 DNA: TGTGCCACCAGTCGGGCAGGGGGGGCCGGGGAGCTGTTTTTT. It yields the protein CATSRAGGAGELFF.

The CDR3 loop is CAISDSYNSPLHF. CDR3 bases: TGTGCCATCAGTGACTCCTATAATTCACCCCTCCACTTT. The V call is TRBV10-3, the J call TRBJ1-6, with D uncertain. With 3 bases removed from V and 0 bases from J, the gap between germline ends came to 0 bases. In germline, CDR1 is ENHRY, CDR2 SYGVKD. The CDR3 has 13 amino acids.

V gene TRBV6-5 combines with J gene TRBJ1-1; D is perhaps TRBD1 (6 bases). CDR3 length: 15 amino acids. V was shortened by 3 bases and J by 5 bases, with 16 bases between the two germline ends. CDR1 is MNHEY and CDR2 is SVGAGI in the germline V gene. The CDR3 reads CASSYWGGRGTEAFF. CDR3 coding DNA: TGTGCCAGCAGTTATTGGGGGGGGAGGGGGACTGAAGCTTTCTTT.

This clonotype was counted at least ten times. The chain links TRBV29-1 to TRBJ1-3; no reliable D call. CDR3 size: 14 residues. Germline values: CDR1 SQVTM, CDR2 ANQGSEA. Trimming stripped 4 bases from V and 2 bases from J, with 12 bases between. The CDR3 loop is CSVGALLPGNTIYF. CDR3 bases: TGCAGCGTTGGGGCTCTCTTACCTGGAAACACCATATATTTT. Variable domain in full (rest from reference TRBV29-1 and TRBJ1-3): SAVISQKPSRDICQRGTSLTIQCQVDSQVTMMFWYRQQPGQSLTLIATANQGSEATYESGFVIDKFPISRPNLTFSTLTVSNMSPEDSSIYLCSVGALLPGNTIYFGEGSWLTVV.

The chain links TRBV29-1 to TRBJ1-4, with 10 bases fitting TRBD1. Germline loops: CDR1 SQVTM, CDR2 ANQGSEA. This CDR3 has 13 amino acids. With 4 bases clipped from V and 8 bases from J, the junction kept 4 bases outside the gene matches. The CDR3 region is CSVGGTGAEKLFF. The DNA of the CDR3 is TGCAGCGTTGGTGGGACAGGGGCCGAAAAACTGTTTTTT.

This clonotype was counted a few times. This chain uses TRBV20-1 with TRBJ1-4; perhaps TRBD1 as D (6 bases). Germline loops: CDR1 DFQATT, CDR2 SNEGSKA (reference sequence). CDR3 length: 13 amino acids. Trimming cost V 6 bases and J 3 bases, with 11 bases left between them. CDR3 nucleotides: TGCAGTGCCCTACAGGGCCCTAATGAAAAACTGTTTTTT. Its translation is CSALQGPNEKLFF.

V gene TRBV2 combines with J gene TRBJ1-1, with TRBD1 matching over 7 bases. The CDR3 is 14 residues long. V dropped 6 bases and J dropped 1; count of bases not matched to a gene: 5. Per germline, CDR1 SNHLY and CDR2 FYNNEI. The CDR3 coding sequence is TGTGCCAGCAGGTTTCGACAGGGGAACACTGAAGCTTTCTTT. Residues: CASRFRQGNTEAFF.